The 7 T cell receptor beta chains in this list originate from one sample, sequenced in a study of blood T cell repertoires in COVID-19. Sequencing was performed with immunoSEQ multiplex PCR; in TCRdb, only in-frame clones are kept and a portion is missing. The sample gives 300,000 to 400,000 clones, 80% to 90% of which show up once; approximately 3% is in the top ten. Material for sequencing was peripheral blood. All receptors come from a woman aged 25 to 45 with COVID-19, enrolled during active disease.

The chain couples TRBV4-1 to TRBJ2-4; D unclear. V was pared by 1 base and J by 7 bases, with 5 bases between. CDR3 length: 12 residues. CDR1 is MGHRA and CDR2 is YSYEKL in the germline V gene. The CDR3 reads CASSQVENIQYF. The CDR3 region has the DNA TGCGCCAGCAGCCAAGTGGAGAACATTCAGTACTTC.

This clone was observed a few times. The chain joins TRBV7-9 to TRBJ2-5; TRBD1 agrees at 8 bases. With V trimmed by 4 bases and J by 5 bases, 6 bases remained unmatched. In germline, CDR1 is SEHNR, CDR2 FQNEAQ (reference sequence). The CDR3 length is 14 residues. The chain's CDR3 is CASSSTGVRETQYF. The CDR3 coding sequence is TGTGCCAGCAGCTCGACAGGGGTGCGGGAGACCCAGTACTTC.

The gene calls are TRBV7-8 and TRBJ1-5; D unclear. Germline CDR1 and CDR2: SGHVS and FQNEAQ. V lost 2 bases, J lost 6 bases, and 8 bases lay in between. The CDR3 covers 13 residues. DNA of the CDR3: TGTGCCAGCAGCTTACCGACTGGTCAGCCCCAGCATTTT. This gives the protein CASSLPTGQPQHF.

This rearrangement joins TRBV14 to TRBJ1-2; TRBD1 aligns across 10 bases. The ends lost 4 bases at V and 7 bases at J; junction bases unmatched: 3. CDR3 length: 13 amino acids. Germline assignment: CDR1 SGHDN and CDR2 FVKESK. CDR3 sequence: CASSLGQGLGYTF. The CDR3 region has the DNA TGTGCCAGCAGCCTGGGACAGGGGCTTGGCTACACCTTC.

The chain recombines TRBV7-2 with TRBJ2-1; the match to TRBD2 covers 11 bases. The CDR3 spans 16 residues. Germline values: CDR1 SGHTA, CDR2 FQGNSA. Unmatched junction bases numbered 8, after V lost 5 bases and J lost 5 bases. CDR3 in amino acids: CASSQTLAGGHNEQFF. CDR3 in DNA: TGTGCCAGCAGCCAAACGCTAGCGGGAGGTCACAATGAGCAGTTCTTC.

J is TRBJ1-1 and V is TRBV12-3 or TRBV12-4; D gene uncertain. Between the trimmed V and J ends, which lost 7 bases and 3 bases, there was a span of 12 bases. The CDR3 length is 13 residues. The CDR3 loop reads CASTRSLYTEAFF. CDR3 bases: TGTGCCAGCACCCGGTCGCTATACACTGAAGCTTTCTTT.

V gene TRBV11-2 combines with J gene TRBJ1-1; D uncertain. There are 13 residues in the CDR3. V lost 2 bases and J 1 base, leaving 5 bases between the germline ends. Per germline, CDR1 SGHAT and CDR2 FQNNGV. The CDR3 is CASSLTGNTEAFF. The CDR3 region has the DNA TGTGCCAGCAGCTTAACCGGGAACACTGAAGCTTTCTTT. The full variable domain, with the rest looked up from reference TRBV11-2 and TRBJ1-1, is EAGVAQSPRYKIIEKRQSVAFWCNPISGHATLYWYQQILGQGPKLLIQFQNNGVVDDSQLPKDRFSAERLKGVDSTLKIQPAKLEDSAVYLCASSLTGNTEAFFGQGTRLTVV.